Listed below are T cell receptor beta chains from one sample, sequenced in a study of blood T cell repertoires in COVID-19. Profiled with immunoSEQ multiplex PCR; TCRdb holds only in-frame clones, not every one. The table includes about 270,000 clones, about 85% detected once. Sequenced input: peripheral blood. All receptors derive from a woman aged 45-59 years with active or convalescent COVID-19. Each CDR3 is given with its conserved first and last residue. A D gene is named only where the DNA matches it firmly.

>TRBV5-5|-
CASSVLASNEQFF
>TRBV19|TRBD2
CASSKTLAGATDTQYF
>TRBV3-1/TRBV3-2|-
CASSLVDNEAFF
>TRBV5-1|TRBD2
CASSLVVAGNDEQFF
>TRBV19|-
CASSLTPGGTSYEQYF
>TRBV9|TRBD1
CASSAEGAYGYTF
>TRBV7-9|-
CASSWAENIQYF
>TRBV5-1|-
CASSPAGASDGYTF
>TRBV5-1|TRBD2
CASRERGRSGADTQYF
>TRBV29-1|TRBD1
CSVGGQGADEQYF
>TRBV5-1|-
CASSLEWRLNTEAFF
>TRBV6-5|-
CASSYGQNSPLHF
>TRBV7-9|-
CARRCGKGREQYF
>TRBV2|TRBD1
CASRRDRQNNEQFF
>TRBV28|-
CASRVQEHNSPLHF
>TRBV6-4|TRBD2
CARGTSGRAHNEQFF